This TCR beta chain was sequenced for a study of blood T cell repertoires in COVID-19. About the study: Whether acute or convalescent, the COVID-19 samples came from the United States, Italy and Spain.

Per the study methods: Counts of nucleated cells, estimated from reference gene primer amplification, were obtained. Repertoires were generated with immunoSEQ multiplex PCR, while TCRdb's copy carries only in-frame clones and drops some. V and J calls and clone size are those listed in that table; D and trimming were worked out from the DNA. The sample carries about 140,000 clones, about 74% recorded once. In germline, CDR1 is SGHVS, CDR2 FQNEAQ. J lost 0 bases, V lost 6 bases, and 7 bases had no gene match. CDR3 size: 16 residues. The rearrangement links TRBV7-8 to TRBJ1-5; TRBD1 matches at 8 bases. The sequence was obtained from a man in his forties or fifties with acute or convalescent COVID-19. Sequenced sample: peripheral blood. CDR3 DNA: TGTGCCAGCAGGAACGACAGGGGTTATAGCAATCAGCCCCAGCATTTT. Translation gives CASRNDRGYSNQPQHF. Combining the CDR3 with reference TRBV7-8 and TRBJ1-5 gives the whole variable domain GAGVSQSPRYKVAKRGQDVALRCDPISGHVSLFWYQQALGQGPEFLTYFQNEAQLDKSGLPSDRFFAERPEGSVSTLKIQRTQQEDSAVYLCASRNDRGYSNQPQHFGDGTRLSIL.